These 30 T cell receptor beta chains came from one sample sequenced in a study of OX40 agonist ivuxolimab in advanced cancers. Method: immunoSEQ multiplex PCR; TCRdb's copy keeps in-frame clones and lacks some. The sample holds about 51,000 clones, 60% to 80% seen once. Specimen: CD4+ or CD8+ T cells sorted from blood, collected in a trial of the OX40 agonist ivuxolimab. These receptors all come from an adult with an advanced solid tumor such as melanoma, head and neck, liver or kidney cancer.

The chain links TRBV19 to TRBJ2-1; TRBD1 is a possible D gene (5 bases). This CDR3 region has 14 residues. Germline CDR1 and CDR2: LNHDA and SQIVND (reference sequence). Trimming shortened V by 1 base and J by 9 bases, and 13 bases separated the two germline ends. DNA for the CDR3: TGTGCCAGTAGTATAGGACAGTATGCGGCTGAGCAGTTCTTC. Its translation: CASSIGQYAAEQFF.

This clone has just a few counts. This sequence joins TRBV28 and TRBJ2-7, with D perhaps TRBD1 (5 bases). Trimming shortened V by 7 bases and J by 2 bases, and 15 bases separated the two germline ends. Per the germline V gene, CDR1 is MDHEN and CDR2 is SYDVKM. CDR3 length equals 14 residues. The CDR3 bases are TGTGCCAGCACTCTAGGGGTGATAGCCTACGAGCAGTACTTC. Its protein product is CASTLGVIAYEQYF. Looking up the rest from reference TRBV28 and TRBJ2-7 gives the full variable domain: DVKVTQSSRYLVKRTGEKVFLECVQDMDHENMFWYRQDPGLGLRLIYFSYDVKMKEKGDIPEGYSVSREKKERFSLILESASTNQTSMYLCASTLGVIAYEQYFGPGTRLTVT.

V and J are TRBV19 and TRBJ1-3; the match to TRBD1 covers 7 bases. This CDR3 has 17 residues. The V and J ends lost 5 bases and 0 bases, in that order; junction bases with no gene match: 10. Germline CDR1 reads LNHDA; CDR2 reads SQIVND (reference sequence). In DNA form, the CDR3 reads TGTGCCAGTAGTGCACAGGGGACTAGCTACTCTGGAAACACCATATATTTT. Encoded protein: CASSAQGTSYSGNTIYF.

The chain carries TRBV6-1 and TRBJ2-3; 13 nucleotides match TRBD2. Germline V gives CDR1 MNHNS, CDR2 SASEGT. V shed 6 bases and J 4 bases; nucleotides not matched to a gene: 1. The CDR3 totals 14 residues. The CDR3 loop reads CASRLAGGPDTQYF. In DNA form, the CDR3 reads TGTGCCAGCAGACTAGCGGGAGGGCCAGATACGCAGTATTTT.

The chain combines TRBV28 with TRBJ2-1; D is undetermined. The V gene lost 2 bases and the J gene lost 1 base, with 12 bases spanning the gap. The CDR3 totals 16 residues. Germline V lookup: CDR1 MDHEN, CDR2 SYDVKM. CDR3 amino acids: CASSLGLHRSYNEQFF. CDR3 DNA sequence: TGTGCCAGCAGTTTAGGGCTGCACCGTTCCTACAATGAGCAGTTCTTC.

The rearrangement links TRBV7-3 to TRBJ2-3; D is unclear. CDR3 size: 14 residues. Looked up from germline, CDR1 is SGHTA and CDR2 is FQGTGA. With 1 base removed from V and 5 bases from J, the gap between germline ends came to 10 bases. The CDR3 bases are TGTGCCAGCAGCTTAATCGGCCGAGGAGATACGCAGTATTTT. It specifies CASSLIGRGDTQYF.

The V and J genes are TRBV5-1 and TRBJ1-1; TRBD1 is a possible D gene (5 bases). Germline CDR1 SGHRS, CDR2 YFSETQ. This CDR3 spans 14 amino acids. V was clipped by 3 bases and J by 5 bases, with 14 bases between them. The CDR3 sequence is CASSWSGRGTEAFF. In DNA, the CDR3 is TGCGCCAGCAGCTGGTCCGGGCGGGGGACTGAAGCTTTCTTT.

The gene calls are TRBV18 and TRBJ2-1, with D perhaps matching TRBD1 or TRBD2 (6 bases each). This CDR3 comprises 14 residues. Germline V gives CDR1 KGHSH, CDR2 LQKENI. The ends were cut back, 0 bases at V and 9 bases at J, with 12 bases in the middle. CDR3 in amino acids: CASSPPNEGGEQFF. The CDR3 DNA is TGTGCCAGCTCACCACCGAACGAGGGGGGTGAGCAGTTCTTC.

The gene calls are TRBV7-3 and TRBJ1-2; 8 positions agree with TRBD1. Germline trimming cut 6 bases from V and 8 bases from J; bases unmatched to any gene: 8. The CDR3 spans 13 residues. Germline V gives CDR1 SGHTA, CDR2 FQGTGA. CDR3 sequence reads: CASRQTGAGGYTF. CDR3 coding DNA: TGTGCCAGCAGGCAGACAGGGGCGGGAGGCTACACCTTC.

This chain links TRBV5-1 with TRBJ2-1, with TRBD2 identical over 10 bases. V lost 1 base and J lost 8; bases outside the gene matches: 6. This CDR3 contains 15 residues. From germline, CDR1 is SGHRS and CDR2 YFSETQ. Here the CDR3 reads CASSLPSGRRDEQFF. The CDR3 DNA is TGCGCCAGCAGCTTGCCTAGCGGGAGAAGGGATGAGCAGTTCTTC.

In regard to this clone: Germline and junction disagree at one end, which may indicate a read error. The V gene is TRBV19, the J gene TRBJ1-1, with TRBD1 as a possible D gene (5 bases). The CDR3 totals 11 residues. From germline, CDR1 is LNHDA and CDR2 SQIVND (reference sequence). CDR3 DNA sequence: TGTGCCAGTGGGACGGGTGCTGAAACTTTCTTT. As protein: CASGTGAETFF.

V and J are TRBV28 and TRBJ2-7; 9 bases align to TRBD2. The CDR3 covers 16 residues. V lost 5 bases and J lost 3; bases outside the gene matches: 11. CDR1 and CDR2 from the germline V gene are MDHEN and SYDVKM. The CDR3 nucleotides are TGTGCCAGCAGTCTTGGCGCGGGAGGGCTTTTCTACGAGCAGTACTTC. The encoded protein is CASSLGAGGLFYEQYF.

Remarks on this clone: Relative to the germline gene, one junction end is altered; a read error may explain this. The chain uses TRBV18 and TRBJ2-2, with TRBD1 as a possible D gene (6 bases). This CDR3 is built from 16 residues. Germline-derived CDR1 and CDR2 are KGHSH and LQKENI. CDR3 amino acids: CASSPQGNSNTGELFF. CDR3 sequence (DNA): TGTGCCAGCTCGCCACAGGGAAACTCGAACACCGGGGAGCTGTTTTTT.

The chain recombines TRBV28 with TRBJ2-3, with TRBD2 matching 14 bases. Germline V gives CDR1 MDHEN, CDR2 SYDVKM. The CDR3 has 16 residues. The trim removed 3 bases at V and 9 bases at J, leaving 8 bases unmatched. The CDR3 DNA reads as TGTGCCAGCAGTTTCGGGACTAGCGGGAGAATGGGGACGCAGTATTTT. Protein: CASSFGTSGRMGTQYF.

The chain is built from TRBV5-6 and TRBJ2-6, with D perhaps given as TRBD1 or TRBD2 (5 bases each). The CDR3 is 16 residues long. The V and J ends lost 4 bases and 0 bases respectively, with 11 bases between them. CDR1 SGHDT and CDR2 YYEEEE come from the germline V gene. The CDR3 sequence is CASSTRGHSGANVLTF. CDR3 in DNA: TGTGCCAGCAGCACCCGGGGCCACTCTGGGGCCAACGTCCTGACTTTC.

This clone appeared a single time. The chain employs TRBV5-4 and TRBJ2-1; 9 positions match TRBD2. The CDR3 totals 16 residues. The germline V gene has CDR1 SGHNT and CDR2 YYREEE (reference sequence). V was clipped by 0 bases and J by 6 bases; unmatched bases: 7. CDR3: CASSLEPRGGANEQFF. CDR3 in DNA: TGTGCCAGCAGCTTGGAACCCCGCGGGGGGGCCAATGAGCAGTTCTTC.

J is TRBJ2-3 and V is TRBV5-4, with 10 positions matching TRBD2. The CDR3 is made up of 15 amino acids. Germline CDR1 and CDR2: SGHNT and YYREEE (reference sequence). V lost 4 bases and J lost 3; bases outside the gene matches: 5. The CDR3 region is CASSVLAGRTDTQYF. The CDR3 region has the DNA TGTGCCAGCAGCGTACTAGCGGGAAGGACAGATACGCAGTATTTT.

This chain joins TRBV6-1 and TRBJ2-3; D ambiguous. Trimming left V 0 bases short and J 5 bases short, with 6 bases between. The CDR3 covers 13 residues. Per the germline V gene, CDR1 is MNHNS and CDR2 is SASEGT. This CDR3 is CASSEALLDTQYF. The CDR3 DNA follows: TGTGCCAGCAGTGAAGCGCTTCTAGATACGCAGTATTTT.

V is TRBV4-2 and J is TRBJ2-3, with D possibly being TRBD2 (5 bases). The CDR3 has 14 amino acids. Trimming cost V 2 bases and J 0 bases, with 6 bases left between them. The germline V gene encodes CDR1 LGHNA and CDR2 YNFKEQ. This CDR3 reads CASSQLASTDTQYF. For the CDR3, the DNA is TGTGCCAGCAGCCAACTAGCTAGCACAGATACGCAGTATTTT.

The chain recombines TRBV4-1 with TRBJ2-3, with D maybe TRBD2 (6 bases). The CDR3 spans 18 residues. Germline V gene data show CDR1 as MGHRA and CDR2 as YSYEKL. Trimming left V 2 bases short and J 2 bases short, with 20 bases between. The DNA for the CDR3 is TGCGCCAGCAGCCAACCAGGACTTCTAGCGACTCCCACAGATACGCAGTATTTT. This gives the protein CASSQPGLLATPTDTQYF.

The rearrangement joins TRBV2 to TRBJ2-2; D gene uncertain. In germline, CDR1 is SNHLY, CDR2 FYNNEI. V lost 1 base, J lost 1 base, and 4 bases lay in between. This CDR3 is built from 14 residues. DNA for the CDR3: TGTGCCAGCAGTGAAGGCCAGAACACCGGGGAGCTGTTTTTT. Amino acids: CASSEGQNTGELFF. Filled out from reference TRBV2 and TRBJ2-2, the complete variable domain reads EPEVTQTPSHQVTQMGQEVILRCVPISNHLYFYWYRQILGQKVEFLVSFYNNEISEKSEIFDDQFSVERPDGSNFTLKIRSTKLEDSAMYFCASSEGQNTGELFFGEGSRLTVL.

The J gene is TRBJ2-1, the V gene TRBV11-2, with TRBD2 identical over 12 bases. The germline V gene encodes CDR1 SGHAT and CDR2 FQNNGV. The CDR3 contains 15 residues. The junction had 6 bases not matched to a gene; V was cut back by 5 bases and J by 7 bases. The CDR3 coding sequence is TGTGCCAGCAGCCTAGCGGGAGGGGGTAAGAATGAGCAGTTCTTC. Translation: CASSLAGGGKNEQFF.

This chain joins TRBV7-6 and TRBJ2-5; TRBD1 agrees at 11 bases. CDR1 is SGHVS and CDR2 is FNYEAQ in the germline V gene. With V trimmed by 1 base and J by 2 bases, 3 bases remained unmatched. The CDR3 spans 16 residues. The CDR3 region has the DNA TGTGCCAGCAGCTTAGGGACAGGGGGCCCACAAGAGACCCAGTACTTC. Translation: CASSLGTGGPQETQYF.

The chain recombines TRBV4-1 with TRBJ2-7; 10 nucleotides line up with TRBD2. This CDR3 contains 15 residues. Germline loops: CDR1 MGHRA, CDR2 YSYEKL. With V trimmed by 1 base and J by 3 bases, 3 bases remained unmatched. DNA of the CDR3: TGCGCCAGCAGCCAAGGGTCTAGCGGGAGCTACGAGCAGTACTTC. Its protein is CASSQGSSGSYEQYF.

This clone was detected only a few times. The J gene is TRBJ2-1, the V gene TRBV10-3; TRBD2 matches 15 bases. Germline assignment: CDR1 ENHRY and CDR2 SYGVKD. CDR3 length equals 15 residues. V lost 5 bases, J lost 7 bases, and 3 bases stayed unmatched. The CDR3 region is CAISRGLAGGNEQFF. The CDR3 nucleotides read TGTGCCATCAGTAGGGGACTAGCGGGAGGAAATGAGCAGTTCTTC.

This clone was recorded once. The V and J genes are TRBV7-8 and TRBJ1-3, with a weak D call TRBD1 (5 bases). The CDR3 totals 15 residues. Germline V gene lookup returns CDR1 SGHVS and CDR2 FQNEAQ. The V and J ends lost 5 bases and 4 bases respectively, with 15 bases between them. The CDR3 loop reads CASSPPQGQGNTIYF. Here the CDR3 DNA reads TGTGCCAGCAGCCCACCCCAGGGCCAGGGAAACACCATATATTTT.

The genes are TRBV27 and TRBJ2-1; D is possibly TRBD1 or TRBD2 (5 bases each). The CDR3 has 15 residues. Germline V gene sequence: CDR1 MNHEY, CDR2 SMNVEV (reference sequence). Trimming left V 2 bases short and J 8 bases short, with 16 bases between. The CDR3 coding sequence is TGTGCCAGCAGTTTACCGGGACCCCAAGGCCATGAGCAGTTCTTC. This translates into CASSLPGPQGHEQFF.

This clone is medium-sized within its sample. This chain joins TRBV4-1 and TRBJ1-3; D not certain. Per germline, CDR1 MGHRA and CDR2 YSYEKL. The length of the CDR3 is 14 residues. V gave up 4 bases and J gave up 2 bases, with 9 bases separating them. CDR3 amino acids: CASSPWTAGNTIYF. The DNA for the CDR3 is TGCGCCAGCAGCCCTTGGACGGCTGGAAACACCATATATTTT.

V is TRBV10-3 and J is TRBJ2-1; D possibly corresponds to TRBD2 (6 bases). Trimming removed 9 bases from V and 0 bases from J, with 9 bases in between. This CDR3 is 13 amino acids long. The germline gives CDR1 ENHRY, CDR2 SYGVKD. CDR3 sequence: CAIAGSSYNEQFF. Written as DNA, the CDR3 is TGTGCCATAGCGGGCAGCTCCTACAATGAGCAGTTCTTC.

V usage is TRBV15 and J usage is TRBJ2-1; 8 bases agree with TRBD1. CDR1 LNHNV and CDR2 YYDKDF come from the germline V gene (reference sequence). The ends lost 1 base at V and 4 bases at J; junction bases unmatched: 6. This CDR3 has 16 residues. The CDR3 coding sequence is TGTGCCACCAGCAGAGCTCCGGGACAGGTATACAATGAGCAGTTCTTC. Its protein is CATSRAPGQVYNEQFF.